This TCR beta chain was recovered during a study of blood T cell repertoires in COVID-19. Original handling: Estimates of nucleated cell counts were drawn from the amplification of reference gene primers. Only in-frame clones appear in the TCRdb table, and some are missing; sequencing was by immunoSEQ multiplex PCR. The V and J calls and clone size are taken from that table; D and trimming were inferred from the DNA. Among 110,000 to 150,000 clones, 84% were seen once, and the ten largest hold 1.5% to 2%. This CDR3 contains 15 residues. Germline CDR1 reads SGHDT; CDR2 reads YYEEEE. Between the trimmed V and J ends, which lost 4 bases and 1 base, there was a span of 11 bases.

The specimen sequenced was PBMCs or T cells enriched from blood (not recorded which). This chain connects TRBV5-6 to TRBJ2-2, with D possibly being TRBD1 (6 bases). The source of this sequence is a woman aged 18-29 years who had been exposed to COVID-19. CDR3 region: CASSLPGQNTGELFF. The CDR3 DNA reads TGTGCCAGCAGCCTGCCGGGACAGAACACCGGGGAGCTGTTTTTT. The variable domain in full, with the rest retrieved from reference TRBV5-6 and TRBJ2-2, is DAGVTQSPTHLIKTRGQQVTLRCSPKSGHDTVSWYQQALGQGPQFIFQYYEEEERQRGNFPDRFSGHQFPNYSSELNVNALLLGDSALYLCASSLPGQNTGELFFGEGSRLTVL.